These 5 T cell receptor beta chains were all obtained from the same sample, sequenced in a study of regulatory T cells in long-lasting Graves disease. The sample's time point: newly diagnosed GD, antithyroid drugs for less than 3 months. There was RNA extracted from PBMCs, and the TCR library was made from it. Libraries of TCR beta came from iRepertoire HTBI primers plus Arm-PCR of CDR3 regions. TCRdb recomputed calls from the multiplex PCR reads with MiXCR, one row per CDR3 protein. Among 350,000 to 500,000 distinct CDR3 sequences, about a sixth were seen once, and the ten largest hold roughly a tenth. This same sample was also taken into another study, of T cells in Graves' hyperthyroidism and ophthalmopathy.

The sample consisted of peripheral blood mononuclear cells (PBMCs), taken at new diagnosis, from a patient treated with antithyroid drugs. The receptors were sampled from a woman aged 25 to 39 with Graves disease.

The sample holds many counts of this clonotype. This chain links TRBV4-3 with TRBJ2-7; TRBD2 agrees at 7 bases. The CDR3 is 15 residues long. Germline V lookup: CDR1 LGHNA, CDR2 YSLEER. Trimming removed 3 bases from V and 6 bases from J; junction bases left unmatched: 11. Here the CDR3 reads CASSQQRDRGGEQYF. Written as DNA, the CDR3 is TGCGCCAGCAGCCAGCAGCGGGATCGCGGCGGCGAGCAGTACTTC.

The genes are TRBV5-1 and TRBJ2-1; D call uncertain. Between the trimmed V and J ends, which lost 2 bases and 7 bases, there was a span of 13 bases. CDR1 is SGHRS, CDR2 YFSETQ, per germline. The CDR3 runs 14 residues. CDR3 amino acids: CASSLSRSSNEQFF. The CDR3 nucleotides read TGCGCCAGCAGCTTAAGTCGGAGTAGTAATGAGCAGTTCTTC.

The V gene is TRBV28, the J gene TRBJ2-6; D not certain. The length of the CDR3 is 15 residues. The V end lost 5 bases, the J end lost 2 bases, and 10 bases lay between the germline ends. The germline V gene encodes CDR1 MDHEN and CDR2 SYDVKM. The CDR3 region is CASSPLNTGANVLTF. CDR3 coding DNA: TGTGCCAGCAGTCCTCTCAACACTGGGGCCAACGTCCTGACTTTC.

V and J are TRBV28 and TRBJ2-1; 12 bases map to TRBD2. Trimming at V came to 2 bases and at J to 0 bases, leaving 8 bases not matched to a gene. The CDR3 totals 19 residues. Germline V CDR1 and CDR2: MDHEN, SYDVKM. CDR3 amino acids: CASSLGLAGRGCSYNEQFF. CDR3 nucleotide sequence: TGTGCCAGCAGTTTAGGACTAGCGGGACGGGGGTGCTCCTACAATGAGCAGTTCTTC.

The CDR3 DNA reads TGTGCCAGCAGCCACAGTTGGGGAAGCAATCAGCCCCAGCATTTT. Translation: CASSHSWGSNQPQHF. The chain recombines TRBV9 with TRBJ1-5; D gene unclear. Germline CDR1 and CDR2: SGDLS and YYNGEE. This CDR3 comprises 15 residues. V gave up 4 bases and J gave up 1 base, with 12 bases separating them.